This is a list of T cell receptor beta chains from one sample in a study of T cells in localized non-small cell lung cancer. Sequenced by immunoSEQ multiplex PCR; TCRdb stores in-frame clones only, minus some. This sample yields approximately 15,000 clones, of which around 85% are seen a single time; 4.2% belongs to the top ten. Here the sequenced sample was peripheral blood, taken before any cancer treatment. Source of these receptors: a woman aged 35-75 years with stage I lung adenocarcinoma. Each CDR3 is given with its conserved first and last residue. D genes are given only for firm matches. Clone size is given for some rows only: seen once, a few or many times, or a class if the clone is expanded.

d_call clone_size j_call v_call cdr3_nt cdr3_aa
TRBD1 few TRBJ1-1 TRBV30 TGTGCCTGGAGTCTGGGACAGATAAACACTGAAGCTTTCTTT CAWSLGQINTEAFF
TRBD1 NA TRBJ1-6 TRBV4-2 TGTGCCAGCAGCCCTGACAGGGGCGATTCACCCCTCCACTTT CASSPDRGDSPLHF
NA NA TRBJ1-6 TRBV19 TGTGCCAGTCACGGGTACGCGTCTTCACCCCTCCACTTT CASHGYASSPLHF
TRBD2 once TRBJ2-7 TRBV7-2 TGTGCCAGCAGCTCGGGAGGGCACCCCCAGTACTTC CASSSGGHPQYF
TRBD1 NA TRBJ2-3 TRBV7-2 TGTGCCAGCAGGGTGCAGGGGGCGCCCACAGATACGCAGTATTTT CASRVQGAPTDTQYF
TRBD1 NA TRBJ1-2 TRBV10-2 TGCGCCAGCAGTGGGACAGGGGATGGCTACACCTTC CASSGTGDGYTF
NA NA TRBJ2-2 TRBV4-1 TGCGCCAGCAGCACTCCGGACGGATACACCGGGGAGCTGTTTTTT CASSTPDGYTGELFF
TRBD1 NA TRBJ1-6 TRBV7-9 TGTGCCAGCAGCCGGGGCGTGGCAGGGGGGAATTCACCCCTCCACTTT CASSRGVAGGNSPLHF
NA NA TRBJ1-1 TRBV5-4 TGTGCCAGCAGCCCGGACCCGGGCCCTGAAGCTTTCTTT CASSPDPGPEAFF
NA NA TRBJ2-2 TRBV18 TGTGCCAGCTCACCAGGAAGGTCCGGGGAGCTGTTTTTT CASSPGRSGELFF
TRBD1 NA TRBJ2-7 TRBV9 TGTGCCAGCAGCGTAGGAGGGACAGGAACCTACGAGCAGTACTTC CASSVGGTGTYEQYF
NA NA TRBJ2-5 TRBV19 TGTGCCAGTAGTACACCCCAGAACTGGGCGACCCAGTACTTC CASSTPQNWATQYF
NA NA TRBJ2-3 TRBV4-1 TGCGCCAGCAGCCAAGATAGTACTTCGGGTTGGGATACGCAGTATTTT CASSQDSTSGWDTQYF
TRBD2 NA TRBJ2-7 TRBV7-9 TGTGCCAGCAGCTCCCCGGGAGGAGCTTTCTCCTACGAGCAGTACTTC CASSSPGGAFSYEQYF
NA once TRBJ1-5 TRBV28 TGTGCCAGCAGCTCCTATCAGCCCCAGCATTTT CASSSYQPQHF
TRBD1 medium-sized TRBJ1-6 TRBV10-3 TGTGCCATCAGTGACGGACAGGGGGCGAGTTCACCCCTCCACTTT CAISDGQGASSPLHF
NA NA TRBJ2-2 TRBV11-2 TGTGCCAGCAGCTTAGATACTTGGTGGGAGCGGAACACCGGGGAGCTGTTTTTT CASSLDTWWERNTGELFF
NA NA TRBJ1-6 TRBV5-6 TGTGCCAGCAGCCCAACCCGGGTGGTGGCTTCACCCCTCCACTTT CASSPTRVVASPLHF